The present TCR beta chain was sequenced within a study of blood T cell repertoires in COVID-19. The overall study: Sites across the United States, Italy and Spain contributed samples from acute and convalescent COVID-19. The cDNA or gDNA used as material had been derived from T cells, B-cell-depleted T cells, or PBMCs.

Sequencing was performed with immunoSEQ multiplex PCR; in TCRdb, only in-frame clones are kept and a portion is missing. This table has tens of thousands of clones, approximately 85% appearing once. From germline, CDR1 is SGHKS and CDR2 YYEKEE (reference sequence). Trimming took 0 bases from V and 5 from J, leaving 16 bases between them. This CDR3 is 16 amino acids long. This clone came up once. The chain is built from TRBV5-5 and TRBJ2-3; TRBD1 is a possible D gene (6 bases). Sequences were obtained from peripheral blood. This receptor was obtained from a human donor in a cohort sampled during active COVID-19. CDR3 residues: CASSLVVGGEGDTQYF. The CDR3 DNA follows: TGTGCCAGCAGCTTGGTAGTAGGGGGAGAAGGAGATACGCAGTATTTT. The full variable domain, its missing parts supplied by reference TRBV5-5 and TRBJ2-3, is DAGVTQSPTHLIKTRGQQVTLRCSPISGHKSVSWYQQVLGQGPQFIFQYYEKEERGRGNFPDRFSARQFPNYSSELNVNALLLGDSALYLCASSLVVGGEGDTQYFGPGTRLTVL.